This T cell receptor beta chain came from a study of type 1 and type 2 diabetes patients. Study in general: Magnetic bead positive selection isolated CD4+ or CD8+ T cells from PBMCs. Study conclusions and caveats: Unmatched age and gender across groups might bias interpretation. Some HECs seen only in T1D might also appear in more T2D or control samples.

PCR was run on genomic DNA. Amplification of the beta chain CDR3 used 30 forward and 13 reverse multiplex primers. TCRdb used MiXCR to reprocess the multiplex PCR reads, holding one entry per CDR3 protein. The repertoire has about 270,000 distinct CDR3 sequences, around 47% of them found once; the top ten carry 12% to 15%. About this clonotype itself: Antigen specificity is unknown.

The CDR3 has 13 amino acids. V was clipped by 8 bases and J by 5 bases; unmatched bases: 8. Germline CDR1 GTSNPN, CDR2 SVGIG (reference sequence). The chain has TRBV30 and TRBJ2-7; 11 bases are shared with TRBD1. The source of this sequence is a man between 18 and 35 years old with type 2 diabetes. The sequencing sample was made of peripheral blood mononuclear cells (PBMCs). CDR3 nucleotide sequence: TGTGCCCGGAAAGGACAGGGGGCCCACGAGCAGTACTTC. This codes for CARKGQGAHEQYF.